The 18 T cell receptor beta chains reported below all come from one sample, sequenced in a study of cytomegalovirus exposure and HLA in healthy donors. The data were produced by immunoSEQ multiplex PCR, yet TCRdb's version contains in-frame clones alone and is incomplete. The sample lists 110,000 to 150,000 clones; about 90% were seen once. The sequencing sample was made of PBMCs. The receptors shown here come from a woman between 25 and 40 years old in good health and CMV-seropositive.

This clone has only a few counts. This chain uses TRBV28 with TRBJ1-5, with 9 nucleotides matching TRBD1. Per the germline V gene, CDR1 is MDHEN and CDR2 is SYDVKM. The trim removed 6 bases at V and 3 bases at J, leaving 6 bases unmatched. The CDR3 is made up of 15 amino acids. CDR3 in DNA: TGTGCCAGCAGCATCACAGGGGGCAACAATCAGCCCCAGCATTTT. Amino acids: CASSITGGNNQPQHF.

The chain uses TRBV6-1 and TRBJ2-7, with TRBD1 as a possible D gene (6 bases). The CDR3 extends over 15 amino acids. V lost 3 bases and J 0 bases, leaving 12 bases between the germline ends. Germline values: CDR1 MNHNS, CDR2 SASEGT. The CDR3 sequence: CASSDGRDNSYEQYF. The CDR3 DNA reads as TGTGCCAGCAGTGACGGCAGGGACAACTCCTACGAGCAGTACTTC.

The chain employs TRBV28 and TRBJ2-7, with 12 bases matching TRBD1. The germline CDR1 and CDR2 sequences are MDHEN and SYDVKM. V dropped 5 bases and J dropped 5; count of bases not matched to a gene: 7. The CDR3 totals 15 residues. The CDR3 here is CASSPSGTGGHEQYF. DNA for the CDR3: TGTGCCAGCAGTCCCTCCGGGACAGGGGGCCACGAGCAGTACTTC.

Comments on this clone: A read error may produce the germline difference seen at one junction end. The chain is built from TRBV5-1 and TRBJ2-1; D may be TRBD2 (6 bases). This CDR3 spans 13 amino acids. CDR1 and CDR2 from the germline V gene are SGHRS and YFSETQ. CDR3 in amino acids: CASSLGLEGRGVF. The CDR3 DNA is TGCGCCAGCAGCTTGGGGCTTGAGGGGCGCGGGGTCTTC. Using reference TRBV5-1 and TRBJ2-1 for the parts outside the CDR3, the full variable domain is KAGVTQTPRYLIKTRGQQVTLSCSPISGHRSVSWYQQTPGQGLQFLFEYFSETQRNKGNFPGRFSGRQFSNSRSEMNVSTLELGDSALYLCASSLGLEGRGVFGPGTRLTVL.

The J gene is TRBJ2-7, the V gene TRBV5-6; 7 positions agree with TRBD1. Germline V gene sequence: CDR1 SGHDT, CDR2 YYEEEE. The J segment lost 4 bases and the V segment lost 4 bases, leaving 5 bases of the junction unmatched. The CDR3 loop spans 13 amino acids. Here the CDR3 reads CASSPTGRYEQYF. CDR3 coding DNA: TGTGCCAGCAGCCCGACAGGGAGATACGAGCAGTACTTC.

This clone showed up just a few times. This chain connects TRBV5-1 to TRBJ2-2, with a possible D match to TRBD1 (7 bases). Between the trimmed V and J ends, which lost 4 bases and 5 bases, there was a span of 15 bases. Germline CDR1 and CDR2: SGHRS and YFSETQ. CDR3 length equals 15 residues. The CDR3 here is CASSGGDRCTGELFF. In DNA, the CDR3 is TGCGCCAGCAGCGGAGGGGACAGATGTACCGGGGAGCTGTTTTTT.

This chain links TRBV9 with TRBJ2-6; possibly TRBD1 for D (6 bases). Trimming took off 7 bases at V and 0 bases at J, with 11 bases between the two ends. The germline CDR1 and CDR2 sequences are SGDLS and YYNGEE. CDR3 length: 15 amino acids. Here the CDR3 reads CASRSGASGANVLTF. The CDR3 region has the DNA TGTGCCAGCCGATCAGGGGCCTCTGGGGCCAACGTCCTGACTTTC.

The chain uses TRBV25-1 and TRBJ2-3; TRBD2 is a possible D gene (6 bases). The CDR3 runs 17 residues. V gave up 2 bases and J gave up 2 bases, with 17 bases separating them. CDR1 and CDR2 from the germline V gene are MGHDK and SYGVNS. The CDR3 reads CASSEMEGWGLTDTQYF. As DNA, the CDR3 is TGTGCCAGCAGTGAAATGGAGGGGTGGGGCCTCACAGATACGCAGTATTTT. Using reference TRBV25-1 and TRBJ2-3 for the parts outside the CDR3, the full variable domain is EADIYQTPRYLVIGTGKKITLECSQTMGHDKMYWYQQDPGMELHLIHYSYGVNSTEKGDLSSESTVSRIRTEHFPLTLESARPSHTSQYLCASSEMEGWGLTDTQYFGPGTRLTVL.

The chain links TRBV5-4 to TRBJ1-4; TRBD1 matches 9 bases. The V and J ends lost 4 bases and 8 bases, in that order; junction bases with no gene match: 6. The germline CDR1 and CDR2 sequences are SGHNT and YYREEE (reference sequence). The CDR3 has 14 amino acids. The CDR3 DNA sequence: TGTGCCAGCAGCGTGGGACAGGGACAGGAAAAACTGTTTTTT. As protein: CASSVGQGQEKLFF.

The rearrangement links TRBV6-5 to TRBJ2-7; D is possibly TRBD2 (6 bases). The CDR3 is made up of 15 amino acids. With 0 bases removed from V and 2 bases from J, the gap between germline ends came to 11 bases. Germline CDR1 MNHEY, CDR2 SVGAGI. The CDR3 protein is CASSYSGRTPYEQYF. In nucleotides, the CDR3 is TGTGCCAGCAGTTACTCGGGGAGGACTCCCTACGAGCAGTACTTC.

This sequence joins TRBV28 and TRBJ2-5; 12 bases map to TRBD2. CDR3 length equals 19 residues. CDR1 is MDHEN, CDR2 SYDVKM, per germline. J gave up 4 bases and V 2 bases, and 14 bases lay outside the gene matches. CDR3: CASSLVASGRAASRETQYF. The CDR3 coding sequence is TGTGCCAGCAGTTTAGTGGCTAGCGGGAGGGCCGCGAGTCGAGAGACCCAGTACTTC.

This rearrangement joins TRBV11-2 to TRBJ2-7; D is possibly TRBD1 (5 bases). Germline V gives CDR1 SGHAT, CDR2 FQNNGV. Trimming took 0 bases from V and 2 from J, leaving 11 bases between them. CDR3 length: 15 amino acids. CDR3 coding DNA: TGTGCCAGCAGCTTAGATCTGGGGCAGGCCTACGAGCAGTACTTC. Translated: CASSLDLGQAYEQYF. The full variable domain, in which reference TRBV11-2 and TRBJ2-7 provide the parts outside the CDR3, is EAGVAQSPRYKIIEKRQSVAFWCNPISGHATLYWYQQILGQGPKLLIQFQNNGVVDDSQLPKDRFSAERLKGVDSTLKIQPAKLEDSAVYLCASSLDLGQAYEQYFGPGTRLTVT.

This rearrangement joins TRBV4-1 to TRBJ1-2; D is possibly TRBD1 (5 bases). Trimming pared 1 base from V and 4 bases from J, leaving 13 bases between. In germline, CDR1 is MGHRA, CDR2 YSYEKL. This CDR3 contains 15 residues. The CDR3 DNA reads TGCGCCAGCAGCCAAGGGGGCAGCCTTTCCTATGGCTACACCTTC. Its protein product is CASSQGGSLSYGYTF.

For the CDR3, the DNA is TGTGCCAGTAGCCCTTCAAACAGGGTAGAGGCTTTCTTT. Its translation: CASSPSNRVEAFF. The V gene is TRBV19, the J gene TRBJ1-1, with TRBD1 as a possible D gene (6 bases). V was cut by 6 bases and J by 11 bases, with 19 bases left in between. The CDR3 runs to 13 residues. Germline V gene lookup returns CDR1 LNHDA and CDR2 SQIVND (reference sequence). The full variable domain, with the rest looked up from reference TRBV19 and TRBJ1-1, is DGGITQSPKYLFRKEGQNVTLSCEQNLNHDAMYWYRQDPGQGLRLIYYSQIVNDFQKGDIAEGYSVSREKKESFPLTVTSAQKNPTAFYLCASSPSNRVEAFFGQGTRLTVV.

The genes are TRBV15 and TRBJ2-7, with 7 positions matching TRBD2. The length of the CDR3 is 16 residues. After removal of 5 bases from V and 2 bases from J, the junction contained 12 bases not matched to a gene. Germline V gene sequence: CDR1 LNHNV, CDR2 YYDKDF (reference sequence). The CDR3 region is CATSASGDPSPYEQYF. CDR3 DNA: TGTGCCACCAGCGCGAGCGGGGACCCTTCTCCCTACGAGCAGTACTTC.

The chain joins TRBV28 to TRBJ2-5, with 10 bases fitting TRBD2. Germline CDR1 and CDR2: MDHEN and SYDVKM. V dropped 6 bases and J dropped 5; count of bases not matched to a gene: 9. The CDR3 loop spans 15 amino acids. The CDR3 DNA is TGTGCCAGCAGCTCCAGCGGGGGGGCTCGTGAGACCCAGTACTTC. It yields the protein CASSSSGGARETQYF.

The CDR3 spells CASSLMGPLASGTPYTGELFF. CDR3 DNA sequence: TGTGCCAGCAGCTTAATGGGCCCCCTGGCTAGCGGGACCCCGTACACCGGGGAGCTGTTTTTT. This sequence joins TRBV7-3 and TRBJ2-2; 9 nucleotides line up with TRBD2. After removal of 1 base from V and 3 bases from J, the junction contained 18 bases not matched to a gene. The CDR3 totals 21 residues. Germline CDR1 reads SGHTA; CDR2 reads FQGTGA.

This sequence joins TRBV13 and TRBJ2-1, with D uncertain. Germline-derived CDR1 and CDR2 are PRHDT and FYEKMQ (reference sequence). The CDR3 runs to 13 residues. The V end lost 0 bases, the J end lost 8 bases, and 8 bases lay between the germline ends. DNA of the CDR3: TGTGCCAGCAGCTTAGGCCCAGGTTATGAGCAGTTCTTC. The encoded protein is CASSLGPGYEQFF.